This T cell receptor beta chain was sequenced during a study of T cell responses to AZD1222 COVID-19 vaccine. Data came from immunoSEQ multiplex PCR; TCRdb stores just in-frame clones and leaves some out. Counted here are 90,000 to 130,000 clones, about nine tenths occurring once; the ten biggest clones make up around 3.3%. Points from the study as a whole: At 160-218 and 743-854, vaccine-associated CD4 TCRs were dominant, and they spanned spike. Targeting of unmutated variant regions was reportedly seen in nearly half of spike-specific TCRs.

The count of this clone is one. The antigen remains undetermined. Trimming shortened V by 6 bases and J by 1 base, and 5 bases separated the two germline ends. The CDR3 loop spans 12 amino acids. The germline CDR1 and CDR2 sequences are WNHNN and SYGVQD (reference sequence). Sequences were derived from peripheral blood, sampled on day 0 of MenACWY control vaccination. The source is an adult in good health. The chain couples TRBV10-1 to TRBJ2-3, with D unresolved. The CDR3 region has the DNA TGCGCCAGCAGCGATGGCACAGATACGCAGTATTTT. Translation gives CASSDGTDTQYF.